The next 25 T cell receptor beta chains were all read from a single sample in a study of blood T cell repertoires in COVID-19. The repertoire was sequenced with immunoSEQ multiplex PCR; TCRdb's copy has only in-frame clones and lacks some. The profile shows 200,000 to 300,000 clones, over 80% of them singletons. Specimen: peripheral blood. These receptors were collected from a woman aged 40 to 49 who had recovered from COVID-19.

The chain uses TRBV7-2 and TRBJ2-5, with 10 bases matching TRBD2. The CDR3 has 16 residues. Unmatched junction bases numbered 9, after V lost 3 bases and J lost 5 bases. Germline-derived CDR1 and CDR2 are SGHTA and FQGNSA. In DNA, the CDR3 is TGTGCCAGCAGCTTGGCGAGCGGGGGGGCCTGGGAGACCCAGTACTTC. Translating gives CASSLASGGAWETQYF.

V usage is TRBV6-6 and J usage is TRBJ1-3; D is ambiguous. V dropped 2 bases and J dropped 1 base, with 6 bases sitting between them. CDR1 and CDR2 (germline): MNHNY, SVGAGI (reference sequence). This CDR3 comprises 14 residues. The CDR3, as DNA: TGTGCCAGCAGTTACGAGGGTTCTGGAAACACCATATATTTT. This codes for CASSYEGSGNTIYF.

This chain's CDR3 is CASSEVGTVANYGYTF. Written as DNA, the CDR3 is TGTGCCAGCAGTGAAGTGGGGACAGTAGCTAACTATGGCTACACCTTC. J is TRBJ1-2 and V is TRBV6-1; TRBD1 matches at 7 bases. The CDR3 consists of 16 residues. Trimming removed 1 base from V and 0 bases from J; junction bases left unmatched: 5. The germline gives CDR1 MNHNS, CDR2 SASEGT.

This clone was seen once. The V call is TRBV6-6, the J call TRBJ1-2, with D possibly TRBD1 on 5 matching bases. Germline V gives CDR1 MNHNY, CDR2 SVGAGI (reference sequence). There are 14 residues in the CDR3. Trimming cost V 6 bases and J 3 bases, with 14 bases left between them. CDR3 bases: TGTGCCAGCAGCGCTCAACAGGCTGACTATGGCTACACCTTC. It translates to CASSAQQADYGYTF.

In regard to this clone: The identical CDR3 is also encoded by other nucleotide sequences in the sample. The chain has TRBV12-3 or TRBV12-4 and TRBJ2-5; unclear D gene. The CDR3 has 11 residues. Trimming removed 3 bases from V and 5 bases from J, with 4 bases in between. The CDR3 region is CASSLRETQYF. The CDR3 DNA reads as TGTGCCAGCAGTTTGCGGGAGACCCAGTACTTC.

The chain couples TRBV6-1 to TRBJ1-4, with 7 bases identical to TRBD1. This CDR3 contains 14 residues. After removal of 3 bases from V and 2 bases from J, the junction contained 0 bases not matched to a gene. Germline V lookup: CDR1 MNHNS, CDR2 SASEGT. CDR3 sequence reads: CASSEDRTNEKLFF. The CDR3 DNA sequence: TGTGCCAGCAGTGAGGACAGGACTAATGAAAAACTGTTTTTT.

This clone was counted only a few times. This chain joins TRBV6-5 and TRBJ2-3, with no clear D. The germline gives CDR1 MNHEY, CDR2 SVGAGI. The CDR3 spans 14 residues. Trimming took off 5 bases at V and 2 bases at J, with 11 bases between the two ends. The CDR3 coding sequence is TGTGCCAGCAGTCCTCGGTGGGCCACAGATACGCAGTATTTT. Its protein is CASSPRWATDTQYF.

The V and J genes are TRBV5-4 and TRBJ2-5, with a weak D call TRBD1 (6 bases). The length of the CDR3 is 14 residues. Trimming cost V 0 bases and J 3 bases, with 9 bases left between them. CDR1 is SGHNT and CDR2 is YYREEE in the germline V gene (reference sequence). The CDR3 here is CASSLGQGKETQYF. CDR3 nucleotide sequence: TGTGCCAGCAGCTTGGGGCAGGGGAAAGAGACCCAGTACTTC.

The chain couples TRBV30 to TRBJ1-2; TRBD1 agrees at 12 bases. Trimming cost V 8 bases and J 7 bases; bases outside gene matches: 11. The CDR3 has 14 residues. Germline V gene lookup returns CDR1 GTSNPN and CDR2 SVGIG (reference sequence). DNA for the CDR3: TGTGCCCGAGAGGGGACAGGGGGCGCGGGTGGCTACACCTTC. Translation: CAREGTGGAGGYTF.

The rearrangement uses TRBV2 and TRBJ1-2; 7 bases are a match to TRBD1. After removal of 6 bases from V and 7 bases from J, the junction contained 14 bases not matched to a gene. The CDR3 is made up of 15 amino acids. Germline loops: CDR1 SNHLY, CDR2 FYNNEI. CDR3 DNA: TGTGCCAGCAGGGGCGCAGGGGGGCAGGTTGGTGGCTACACCTTC. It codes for CASRGAGGQVGGYTF.

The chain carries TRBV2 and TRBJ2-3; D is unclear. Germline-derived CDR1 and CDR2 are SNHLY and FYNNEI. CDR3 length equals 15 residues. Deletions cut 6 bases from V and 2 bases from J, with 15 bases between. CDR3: CASRPSPQVTDTQYF. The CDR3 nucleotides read TGTGCCAGCAGGCCATCTCCCCAGGTCACAGATACGCAGTATTTT.

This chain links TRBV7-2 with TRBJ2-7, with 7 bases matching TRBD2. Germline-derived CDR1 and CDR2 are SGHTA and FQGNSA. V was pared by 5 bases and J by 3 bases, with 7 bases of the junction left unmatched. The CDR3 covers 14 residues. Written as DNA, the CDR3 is TGTGCCAGCAGCCCAGGCGGGGGAAGCTACGAGCAGTACTTC. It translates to CASSPGGGSYEQYF.

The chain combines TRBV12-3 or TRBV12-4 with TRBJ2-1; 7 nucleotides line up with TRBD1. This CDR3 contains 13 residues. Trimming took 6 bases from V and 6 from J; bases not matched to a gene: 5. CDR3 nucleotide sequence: TGTGCCAGCAGGCCTAGGGGGCTCAATGAGCAGTTCTTC. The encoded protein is CASRPRGLNEQFF.

This CDR3 is CATSTGQSYNSPLHF. CDR3 DNA sequence: TGTGCCACCAGCACGGGACAGAGCTATAATTCACCCCTCCACTTT. J is TRBJ1-6 and V is TRBV15; 7 bases align to TRBD1. The CDR3 contains 15 residues. V lost 4 bases to trimming and J lost 3 bases; unmatched junction nucleotides: 3. Germline CDR1 reads LNHNV; CDR2 reads YYDKDF (reference sequence).

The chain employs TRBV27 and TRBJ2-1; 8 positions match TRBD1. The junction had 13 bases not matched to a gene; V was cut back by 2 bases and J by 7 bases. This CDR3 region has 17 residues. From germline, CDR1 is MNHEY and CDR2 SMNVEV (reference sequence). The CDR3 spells CASSLQKDREGRNEQFF. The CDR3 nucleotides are TGTGCCAGCAGTTTACAAAAGGACAGGGAAGGAAGGAATGAGCAGTTCTTC.

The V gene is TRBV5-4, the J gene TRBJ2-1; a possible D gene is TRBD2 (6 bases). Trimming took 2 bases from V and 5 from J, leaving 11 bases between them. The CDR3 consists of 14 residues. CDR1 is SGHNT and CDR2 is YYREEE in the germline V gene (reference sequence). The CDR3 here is CASSFGGLNNEQFF. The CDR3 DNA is TGTGCCAGCAGCTTCGGAGGGTTAAACAATGAGCAGTTCTTC.

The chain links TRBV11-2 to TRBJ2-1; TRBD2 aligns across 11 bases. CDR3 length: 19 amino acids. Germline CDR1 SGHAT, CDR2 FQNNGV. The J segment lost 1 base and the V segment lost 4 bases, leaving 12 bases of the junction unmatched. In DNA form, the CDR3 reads TGTGCCAGCAGCTCGAACCGACTAGCGGGGTCCCATTCCTACAATGAGCAGTTCTTC. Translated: CASSSNRLAGSHSYNEQFF.

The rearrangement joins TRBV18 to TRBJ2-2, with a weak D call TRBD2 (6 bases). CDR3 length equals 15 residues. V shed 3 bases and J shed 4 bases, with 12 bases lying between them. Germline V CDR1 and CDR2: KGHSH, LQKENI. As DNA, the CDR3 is TGTGCCAGCTCACCTAGGGACTCAAGCACCGGGGAGCTGTTTTTT. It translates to CASSPRDSSTGELFF.

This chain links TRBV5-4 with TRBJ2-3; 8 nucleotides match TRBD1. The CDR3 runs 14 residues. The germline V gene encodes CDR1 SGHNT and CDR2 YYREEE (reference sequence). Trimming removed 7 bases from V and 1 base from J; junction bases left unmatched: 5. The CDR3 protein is CASLDRARTDTQYF. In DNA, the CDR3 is TGTGCCAGCTTGGACAGGGCACGCACAGATACGCAGTATTTT.

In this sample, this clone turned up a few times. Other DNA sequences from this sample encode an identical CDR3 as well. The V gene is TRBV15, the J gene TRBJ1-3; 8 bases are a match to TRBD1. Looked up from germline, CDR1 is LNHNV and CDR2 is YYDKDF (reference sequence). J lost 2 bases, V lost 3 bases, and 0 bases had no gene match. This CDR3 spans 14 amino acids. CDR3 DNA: TGTGCCACCAGCAGGGACAGGGCTGGAAACACCATATATTTT. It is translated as CATSRDRAGNTIYF.

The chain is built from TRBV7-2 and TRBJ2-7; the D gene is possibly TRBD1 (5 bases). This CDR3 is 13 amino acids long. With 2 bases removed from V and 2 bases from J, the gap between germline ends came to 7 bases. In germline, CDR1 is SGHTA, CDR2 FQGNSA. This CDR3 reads CASSLPDTYEQYF. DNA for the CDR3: TGTGCCAGCAGCTTACCGGACACCTACGAGCAGTACTTC.

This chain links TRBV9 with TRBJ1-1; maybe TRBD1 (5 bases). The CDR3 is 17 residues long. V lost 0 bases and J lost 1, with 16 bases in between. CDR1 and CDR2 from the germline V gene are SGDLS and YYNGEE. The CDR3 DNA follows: TGTGCCAGCAGCGTAGGGGCAGGAAGGGGCCCGAACACTGAAGCTTTCTTT. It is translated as CASSVGAGRGPNTEAFF.

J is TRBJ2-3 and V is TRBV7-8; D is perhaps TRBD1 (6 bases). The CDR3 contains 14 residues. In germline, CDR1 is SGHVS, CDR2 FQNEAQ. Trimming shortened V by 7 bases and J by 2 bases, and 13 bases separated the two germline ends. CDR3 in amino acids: CASTRRGSTDTQYF. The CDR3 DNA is TGTGCCAGCACTCGTAGGGGGTCCACAGATACGCAGTATTTT.

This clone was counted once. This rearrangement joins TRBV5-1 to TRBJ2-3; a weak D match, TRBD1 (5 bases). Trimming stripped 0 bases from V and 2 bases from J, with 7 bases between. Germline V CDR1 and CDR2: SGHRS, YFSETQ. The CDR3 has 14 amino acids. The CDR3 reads CASSLEGLTDTQYF. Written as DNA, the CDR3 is TGCGCCAGCAGCTTGGAGGGGCTCACAGATACGCAGTATTTT. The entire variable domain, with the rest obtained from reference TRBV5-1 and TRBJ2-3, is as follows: KAGVTQTPRYLIKTRGQQVTLSCSPISGHRSVSWYQQTPGQGLQFLFEYFSETQRNKGNFPGRFSGRQFSNSRSEMNVSTLELGDSALYLCASSLEGLTDTQYFGPGTRLTVL.

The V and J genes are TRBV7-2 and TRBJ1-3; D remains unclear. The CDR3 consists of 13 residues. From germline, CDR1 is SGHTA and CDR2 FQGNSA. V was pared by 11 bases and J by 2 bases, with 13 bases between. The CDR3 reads CAFYHAAGNTIYF. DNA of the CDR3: TGTGCCTTCTACCATGCTGCTGGAAACACCATATATTTT.